This T cell receptor (beta chain) was retrieved from a study of blood T cell repertoires in COVID-19. In the original workflow: Reference gene primers were amplified, and this amplification served to estimate nucleated cell counts. Using immunoSEQ multiplex PCR, the repertoire was profiled, and TCRdb retains in-frame clones only, with some absent. That table gives V, J and clone size, and the DNA gave D and trimming. The sample has 310,000 or so clones; about 82% are singletons. The CDR3 consists of 16 residues. V was trimmed by 4 bases and J by 2 bases, leaving 18 bases between them. From germline, CDR1 is ENHRY and CDR2 SYGVKD.

The sequenced material came from peripheral blood. This receptor was taken from a woman aged 50 to 60 with acute or convalescent COVID-19. The chain carries TRBV10-3 and TRBJ2-7; weak D call: TRBD1 (5 bases). The CDR3 bases are TGTGCCATCAGTGGTGGGGCAGGGCAGTCCGCCTACGAGCAGTACTTC. Residues: CAISGGAGQSAYEQYF.